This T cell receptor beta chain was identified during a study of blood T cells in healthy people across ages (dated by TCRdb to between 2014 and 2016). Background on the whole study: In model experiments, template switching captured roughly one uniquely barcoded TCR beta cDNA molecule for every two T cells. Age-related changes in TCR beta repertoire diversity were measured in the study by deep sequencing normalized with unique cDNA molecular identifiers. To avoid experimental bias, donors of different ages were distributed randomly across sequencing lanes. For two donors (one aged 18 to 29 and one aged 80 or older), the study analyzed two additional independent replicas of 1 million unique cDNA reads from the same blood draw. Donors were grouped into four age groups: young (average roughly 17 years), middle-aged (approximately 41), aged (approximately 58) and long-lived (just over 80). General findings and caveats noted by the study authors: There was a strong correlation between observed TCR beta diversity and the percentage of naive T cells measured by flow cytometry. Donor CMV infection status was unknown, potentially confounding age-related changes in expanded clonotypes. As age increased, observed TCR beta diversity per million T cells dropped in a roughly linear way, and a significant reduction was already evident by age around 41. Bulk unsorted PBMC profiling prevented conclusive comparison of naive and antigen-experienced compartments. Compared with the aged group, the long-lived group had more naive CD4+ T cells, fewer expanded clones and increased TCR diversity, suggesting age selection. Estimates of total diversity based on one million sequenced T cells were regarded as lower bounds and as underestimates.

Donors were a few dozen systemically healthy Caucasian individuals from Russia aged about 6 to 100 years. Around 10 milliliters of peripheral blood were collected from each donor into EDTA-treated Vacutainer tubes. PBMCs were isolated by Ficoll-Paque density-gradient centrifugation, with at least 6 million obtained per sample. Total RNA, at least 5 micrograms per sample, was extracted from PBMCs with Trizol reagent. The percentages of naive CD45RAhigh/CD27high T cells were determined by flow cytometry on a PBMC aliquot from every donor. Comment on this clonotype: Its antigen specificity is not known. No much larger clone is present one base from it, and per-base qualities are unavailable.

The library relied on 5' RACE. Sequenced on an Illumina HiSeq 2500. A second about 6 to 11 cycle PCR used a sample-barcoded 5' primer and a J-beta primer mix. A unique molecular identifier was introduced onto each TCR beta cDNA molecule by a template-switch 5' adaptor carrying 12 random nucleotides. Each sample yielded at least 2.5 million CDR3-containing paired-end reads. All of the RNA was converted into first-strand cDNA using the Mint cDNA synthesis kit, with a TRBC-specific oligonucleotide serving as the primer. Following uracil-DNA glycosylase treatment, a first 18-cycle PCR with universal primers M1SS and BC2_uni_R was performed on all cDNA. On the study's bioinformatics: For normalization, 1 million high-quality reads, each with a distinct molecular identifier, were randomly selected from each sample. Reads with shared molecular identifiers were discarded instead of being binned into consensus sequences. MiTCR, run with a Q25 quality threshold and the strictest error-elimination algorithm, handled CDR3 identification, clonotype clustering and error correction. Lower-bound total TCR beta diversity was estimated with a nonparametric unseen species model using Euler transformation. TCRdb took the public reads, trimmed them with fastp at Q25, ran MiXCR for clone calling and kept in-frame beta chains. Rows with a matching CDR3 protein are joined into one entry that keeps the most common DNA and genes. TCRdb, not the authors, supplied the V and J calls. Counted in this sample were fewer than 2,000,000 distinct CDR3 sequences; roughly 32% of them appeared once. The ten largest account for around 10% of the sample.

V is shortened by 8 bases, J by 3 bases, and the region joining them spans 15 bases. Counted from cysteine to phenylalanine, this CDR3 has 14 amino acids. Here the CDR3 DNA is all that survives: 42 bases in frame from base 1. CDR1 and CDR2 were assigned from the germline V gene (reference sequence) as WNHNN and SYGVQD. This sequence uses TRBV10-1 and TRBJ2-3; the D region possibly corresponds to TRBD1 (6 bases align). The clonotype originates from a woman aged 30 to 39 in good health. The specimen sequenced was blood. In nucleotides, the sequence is TGCGCCAGCGGGATGGACAGTTCGACAGATACGCAGTATTTT. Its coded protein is CASGMDSSTDTQYF.